The 3 T cell receptor beta chains below all came from one sample that was sequenced in a study of blood T cells in healthy people across ages. A second PCR of about 7 to 12 cycles used a sample-barcoded 5' primer and a J-beta primer mix. TCRdb recomputed calls from the 5' RACE reads with MiXCR, one row per CDR3 protein. The sample lists hundreds of thousands of distinct CDR3 sequences; around 20% were seen once. Input material: blood. The origin of the receptors is a man aged 70 or older in good health.

CDR3 loop: CASSLGWDSSYEQYF. In nucleotides, the CDR3 is TGTGCCAGCAGCTTAGGGTGGGACAGCTCCTACGAGCAGTACTTC. This chain links TRBV11-2 with TRBJ2-7, with 7 nucleotides matching TRBD1. The CDR3 has 15 amino acids. Per germline, CDR1 SGHAT and CDR2 FQNNGV. V shed 1 base and J 0 bases; nucleotides not matched to a gene: 3. The entire variable domain, with the rest obtained from reference TRBV11-2 and TRBJ2-7, is as follows: EAGVAQSPRYKIIEKRQSVAFWCNPISGHATLYWYQQILGQGPKLLIQFQNNGVVDDSQLPKDRFSAERLKGVDSTLKIQPAKLEDSAVYLCASSLGWDSSYEQYFGPGTRLTVT.

Many counts were recorded for this clonotype. The chain couples TRBV6-6 to TRBJ2-3, with D perhaps being TRBD1 or TRBD2 (5 bases each). V was clipped by 5 bases and J by 1 base, with 10 bases between them. Germline values: CDR1 MNHNY, CDR2 SVGAGI (reference sequence). The CDR3 is made up of 14 amino acids. CDR3 sequence: CASSGMGGTDTQYF. The DNA for the CDR3 is TGTGCCAGCAGTGGAATGGGGGGCACAGATACGCAGTATTTT.

This clonotype was seen more than once but under ten times. This may stem from a read error, because a much larger clone lies one nucleotide away. In nucleotides, the CDR3 is TGCAGTGCTTTGGGACAGGGGGCAATTAATGGGCAGTTCTTC. Protein product: CSALGQGAINGQFF. The chain employs TRBV20-1 and TRBJ2-5, with TRBD1 matching over 12 bases. The DNA end favors TRBJ2-1, so the J call may be wrong. Germline V gene data show CDR1 as DFQATT and CDR2 as SNEGSKA (reference sequence). This CDR3 contains 14 residues.